This TCR beta chain was sequenced during a study of blood T cell repertoires in COVID-19. Study as a whole: Both acute and convalescent COVID-19 samples were obtained from the United States, Italy and Spain. T cells, B-cell-depleted T cells, or PBMCs provided the cDNA or gDNA that served as material.

Per the study methods: The assay estimated nucleated cells by amplifying reference gene primers. Profiled with immunoSEQ multiplex PCR; TCRdb holds only in-frame clones, not every one. The V and J calls and clone size come from that table; D and trimming were worked out from the DNA. The sample lists under 120,000 clones, roughly 80% seen once, with 20% to 25% in the top ten. V was clipped by 8 bases and J by 4 bases; unmatched bases: 7. CDR1 and CDR2 from the germline V gene are SNHLY and FYNNEI. The CDR3 has 14 amino acids. The sequence derives from a man between 65 and 79 years old with active or convalescent COVID-19. The genes are TRBV2 and TRBJ1-5; 8 nucleotides match TRBD1. The sequenced material came from peripheral blood. The CDR3 nucleotides read TGTGCCAGCGAGTGGAACAGGGGGAATCAGCCCCAGCATTTT. Translated: CASEWNRGNQPQHF. Together with reference TRBV2 and TRBJ1-5, the CDR3 gives the full variable domain: EPEVTQTPSHQVTQMGQEVILRCVPISNHLYFYWYRQILGQKVEFLVSFYNNEISEKSEIFDDQFSVERPDGSNFTLKIRSTKLEDSAMYFCASEWNRGNQPQHFGDGTRLSIL.